The rows below give T cell receptor beta chains drawn from one sample of a study of shared clonotypes between healthy human individuals. Profiled with immunoSEQ multiplex PCR; TCRdb holds only in-frame clones, not every one. Of some 360,000 clones listed, about 73% are singletons. Sequenced sample: memory CD4+ T cells sorted from blood. The source is a man aged 30 to 45 in good health. Both conserved end residues are part of each CDR3. D genes are given only for firm matches. Some rows mark clone size as missing; the rest say once, few, many or name a class of expanded clone.

v_call,d_call,clone_size,j_call,cdr3_nt,cdr3_aa
TRBV7-3,TRBD2,many,TRBJ2-1,TGTGCCAGCAGCTTAACTGGCGGGAGGGCCTCCTACAATGAGCAGTTCTTC,CASSLTGGRASYNEQFF
TRBV27,TRBD1,NA,TRBJ1-5,TGTGCCAGCATCATATGCCGGACAGGGGTTGATAGCAATCAGCCCCAGCATTTT,CASIICRTGVDSNQPQHF
TRBV5-1,TRBD1,NA,TRBJ2-1,TGCGCCAGCAGCTTTTCCGGGACAGACTACAATGAGCAGTTCTTC,CASSFSGTDYNEQFF
TRBV28,NA,NA,TRBJ2-7,TGTGCCAGCAGTTCCGGAAGTTCCTACGAGCAGTACTTC,CASSSGSSYEQYF
TRBV6-5,TRBD1,NA,TRBJ1-5,TGTGCCAGCAGTCGCGGACAGGGGGCTAATCAGCCCCAGCATTTT,CASSRGQGANQPQHF
TRBV10-3,TRBD2,NA,TRBJ2-7,TGTGCCATCCGGACAGGTGGACTAGCGGGAGGGTTCTACGAGCAGTACTTC,CAIRTGGLAGGFYEQYF
TRBV2,NA,once,TRBJ1-5,TGTGCCAGCAGTGAACGGGGGAGCAATCAGCCCCAGCATTTT,CASSERGSNQPQHF
TRBV12-5,NA,NA,TRBJ1-3,TGTGCTAGTGGTTTGGGATCCTCTGGAAACACCATATATTTT,CASGLGSSGNTIYF
TRBV5-1,TRBD1,many,TRBJ2-3,TGCGCCAGCAGCTTGCGCGGGACAGGGCCAGATACGCAGTATTTT,CASSLRGTGPDTQYF
TRBV7-9,TRBD1,once,TRBJ2-5,TGTGCCAGCAGCTTAGCGACAGGGGTGAAGTGGGAGACCCAGTACTTC,CASSLATGVKWETQYF
TRBV27,TRBD2,NA,TRBJ2-2,TGTGCCAGCAGGCGGGGGATCCTCGTTGCCGGGGAGCTGTTTTTT,CASRRGILVAGELFF
TRBV5-6,NA,NA,TRBJ2-5,TGTGCCAGCAGCTTGATAGGAGGGGGCCCGGACAGGGAGACCCAGTACTTC,CASSLIGGGPDRETQYF
TRBV5-4,TRBD2,NA,TRBJ2-7,TGTGCCAGCAGCCCTCGGGGGGGCGCATCCTACGAGCAGTACTTC,CASSPRGGASYEQYF
TRBV28,NA,NA,TRBJ2-2,TGTGCCAGCAGACTGGGCACCGGGGAGCTGTTTTTT,CASRLGTGELFF
TRBV18,NA,NA,TRBJ2-7,TGTGCCAGCTCACCACCCCCAGGGTCGTACGAGCAGTACTTC,CASSPPPGSYEQYF
TRBV18,TRBD1,NA,TRBJ1-1,TGTGCCAGCTCACAGGGGGCGAACACTGAAGCTTTCTTT,CASSQGANTEAFF
TRBV19,NA,few,TRBJ2-1,TGTGCCAGTAGTAGCGGGAACTACAATGAGCAGTTCTTC,CASSSGNYNEQFF
TRBV28,NA,few,TRBJ2-5,TGTGCCAGCAGTTTAGGCGGGCTATTTAAGACCCAGTACTTC,CASSLGGLFKTQYF
TRBV19,TRBD1,NA,TRBJ2-2,TGTGCCAGTAGCCCCGGGACAGGGATCGACACCGGGGAGCTGTTTTTT,CASSPGTGIDTGELFF
TRBV5-5,NA,few,TRBJ2-7,TGTGCCAGCAGCTTTTCTGGCCCGCAGGACGAGCAGTACTTC,CASSFSGPQDEQYF
TRBV7-2,NA,NA,TRBJ2-3,TGTGCCAGCAGCCAAGACGCTAGCACAGATACGCAGTATTTT,CASSQDASTDTQYF
TRBV27,NA,many,TRBJ1-1,TGTGCCAGCAGTTCGCAACTATTCTTCATGAACACTGAAGCTTTCTTT,CASSSQLFFMNTEAFF
TRBV7-2,NA,many,TRBJ2-5,TGTGCCAGCAGCTTAGGGGCGGGCGGTGGGCCGACCCAGTACTTC,CASSLGAGGGPTQYF
TRBV5-4,NA,few,TRBJ2-5,TGTGCCAGCAGCAGGGCGACGGCGGAGACCCAGTACTTC,CASSRATAETQYF
TRBV6-5,NA,NA,TRBJ2-5,TGTGCCAGCAGCCAAATAGAGGGAGGGACCCAGTACTTC,CASSQIEGGTQYF